Following are 14 T cell receptor beta chains from one sample sequenced in a study of technical replicates of blood from four donors (dated by TCRdb to 2015 to 2018). Library method: the immunoSEQ multiplex PCR assay. Sourced from immuneACCESS, this table was stored by TCRdb with only in-frame sequences that have V and J called. A share of the clones is absent; for the studies checked, an unresolved V gene accounts for under half, and the remainder has no known explanation. Here the sample has approximately 12,000 clones; 60% to 85% occur a single time. The biggest ten clones account for roughly 14% of the sample. The sequenced sample consisted of PBMCs. The receptors were sampled from a human donor in good health.

The chain combines TRBV4-1 with TRBJ1-1; TRBD1 might be the D (5 bases). CDR3 length: 13 amino acids. Trimming removed 0 bases at V and 8 bases at J, with 10 bases between. Per the germline V gene, CDR1 is MGHRA and CDR2 is YSYEKL. As DNA, the CDR3 is TGCGCCAGCAGCCAAGATCAATGGACAGAAGCTTTCTTT. It codes for CASSQDQWTEAFF.

This rearrangement joins TRBV6-1 to TRBJ1-3, with D possibly being TRBD1 (6 bases). This CDR3 is built from 15 residues. Germline-derived CDR1 and CDR2 are MNHNS and SASEGT. In DNA form, the CDR3 reads TGTGCGGGGGGGGCAGGGAGATCGGCTGGAAACACCATATATTTT. Protein: CAGGAGRSAGNTIYF.

This clone came up a few times. The V and J genes are TRBV28 and TRBJ2-7; D might be TRBD1 (5 bases). V was trimmed by 7 bases and J by 4 bases, leaving 20 bases between them. This CDR3 is 15 amino acids long. CDR1 and CDR2 (germline): MDHEN, SYDVKM. CDR3 nucleotide sequence: TGTGCCAGCACCGGAACCTGGGGCGGACCTTACGAGCAGTACTTC. This translates into CASTGTWGGPYEQYF.

This chain joins TRBV19 and TRBJ2-1; 7 nucleotides match TRBD2. J gave up 9 bases and V 5 bases, and 10 bases lay outside the gene matches. This CDR3 comprises 14 residues. Germline CDR1 reads LNHDA; CDR2 reads SQIVND (reference sequence). CDR3 nucleotide sequence: TGTGCCAGTAGTCCGTGGGGGGGAGAGGTTGAGCAGTTCTTC. Protein sequence: CASSPWGGEVEQFF. Together with reference TRBV19 and TRBJ2-1, the CDR3 gives the full variable domain: DGGITQSPKYLFRKEGQNVTLSCEQNLNHDAMYWYRQDPGQGLRLIYYSQIVNDFQKGDIAEGYSVSREKKESFPLTVTSAQKNPTAFYLCASSPWGGEVEQFFGPGTRLTVL.

This chain joins TRBV4-2 and TRBJ1-2, with D possibly TRBD1 on 5 matching bases. Trimming took off 7 bases at V and 8 bases at J, with 26 bases between the two ends. Germline CDR1 reads LGHNA; CDR2 reads YNFKEQ. This CDR3 contains 16 residues. The CDR3 region is CASTSSKGDSLRGYTF. CDR3 nucleotides: TGTGCCAGCACCTCCTCCAAAGGCGACAGCCTGAGGGGCTACACCTTC.

V usage is TRBV6-1 and J usage is TRBJ2-3, with a weak D call TRBD1 (5 bases). V was cut by 4 bases and J by 9 bases, with 35 bases left in between. Germline lookup yields CDR1 MNHNS and CDR2 SASEGT. This CDR3 comprises 20 residues. The CDR3 sequence is CASSGVLGRPAIQGHNTQYF. The CDR3, as DNA: TGTGCCAGCAGTGGCGTCCTCGGAAGACCCGCGATTCAAGGACATAACACGCAGTATTTT.

The rearrangement uses TRBV6-1 and TRBJ2-2; D might be TRBD1 (5 bases). Germline lookup yields CDR1 MNHNS and CDR2 SASEGT. The CDR3 has 19 amino acids. Trimming pared 4 bases from V and 3 bases from J, leaving 24 bases between. The CDR3 nucleotides read TGTGCCAGCAGTGGAGGCCTCGGGTGGGGCAGGGATGACACCGGGGAGCTGTTTTTT. The encoded protein is CASSGGLGWGRDDTGELFF.

The chain joins TRBV10-3 to TRBJ2-7; weak D call: TRBD1 (6 bases). Germline V gene lookup returns CDR1 ENHRY and CDR2 SYGVKD. The CDR3 totals 17 residues. V lost 3 bases to trimming and J lost 1 base, with 19 bases between them. CDR3 bases: TGTGCCATCAGTGACATCAATGGGACACGCATTTCCTACGAGCAGTACTTC. Residues: CAISDINGTRISYEQYF.

The genes are TRBV5-4 and TRBJ2-2; D not resolved. CDR1 is SGHNT and CDR2 is YYREEE in the germline V gene (reference sequence). The CDR3 length is 17 residues. V gave up 5 bases and J gave up 0 bases, with 17 bases separating them. CDR3 in amino acids: CASSTLYGGANTGELFF. The CDR3 coding sequence is TGTGCCAGCAGTACTCTTTACGGCGGAGCGAACACCGGGGAGCTGTTTTTT.

This clone was observed a single time. The rearrangement links TRBV6-1 to TRBJ2-5, with a weak D call TRBD2 (5 bases). Germline V gives CDR1 MNHNS, CDR2 SASEGT. The CDR3 sequence is 15 residues long. Trimming cost V 7 bases and J 5 bases, with 20 bases left between them. The CDR3, as DNA: TGTGCCAGCAATGACCTACTTTGGACGGGGGAGACCCAGTACTTC. Amino acid sequence: CASNDLLWTGETQYF.

The chain joins TRBV7-9 to TRBJ2-1, with D tentatively TRBD1 (7 bases). This CDR3 comprises 17 residues. Germline-derived CDR1 and CDR2 are SEHNR and FQNEAQ (reference sequence). V was trimmed by 4 bases and J by 2 bases, leaving 18 bases between them. CDR3 coding DNA: TGTGCCAGCAGCTCCTCGTCGGAGGGGGCTACCTACAATGAGCAGTTCTTC. Protein: CASSSSSEGATYNEQFF.

V gene TRBV30 combines with J gene TRBJ1-2; D unclear. V lost 2 bases, J lost 2 bases, and 12 bases lay in between. CDR1 is GTSNPN and CDR2 is SVGIG in the germline V gene (reference sequence). This CDR3 contains 14 residues. CDR3 loop: CAWSHGVVNYGYTF. As DNA, the CDR3 is TGTGCCTGGAGTCACGGGGTGGTGAACTATGGCTACACCTTC.

The V and J genes are TRBV10-2 and TRBJ1-6; D is unresolved. The germline CDR1 and CDR2 sequences are WSHSY and SAAADI. The length of the CDR3 is 15 residues. Trimming pared 6 bases from V and 8 bases from J, leaving 17 bases between. The CDR3 sequence: CASSRRPGTDSPLHF. CDR3 nucleotides: TGCGCCAGCAGCCGCAGGCCAGGAACGGATTCACCCCTCCACTTT.

The rearrangement links TRBV16 to TRBJ2-7; TRBD1 matches at 12 bases. Germline values: CDR1 KGHSY, CDR2 FQNENV. Germline trimming cut 0 bases from V and 3 bases from J; bases unmatched to any gene: 3. CDR3 length equals 16 residues. The CDR3 loop reads CASSQSGQGAIYEQYF. CDR3 DNA: TGTGCCAGCAGCCAATCGGGACAGGGGGCAATCTACGAGCAGTACTTC.